A single sample gave rise to the 25 T cell receptor beta chains below, sequenced in a study of blood T cells in healthy people across ages. PCR was performed a second time for about 7 to 12 cycles using a sample-barcoded 5' primer and a J-beta primer mix. TCRdb independently ran MiXCR on the 5' RACE reads; one entry per CDR3 protein. The sample holds 540,000 or so distinct CDR3 sequences, 24% seen once. This sample also belongs to another study, concerning T cells of mothers and their children.

Sequencing was carried out using blood. The receptors were gathered from a boy aged 10-17 years in good health.

This sequence joins TRBV3-1 and TRBJ2-7, with no clear D. The length of the CDR3 is 16 residues. V was pared by 0 bases and J by 2 bases, with 14 bases between. Germline V gene data show CDR1 as LGHDT and CDR2 as YNNKEL (reference sequence). The CDR3 is CASSQDRAGDTYEQYF. CDR3 nucleotides: TGTGCCAGCAGCCAAGATCGGGCAGGAGATACCTACGAGCAGTACTTC.

V usage is TRBV7-9 and J usage is TRBJ2-1, with D unresolved. The CDR3 has 19 amino acids. CDR1 SEHNR and CDR2 FQNEAQ come from the germline V gene (reference sequence). V was cut by 1 base and J by 0 bases, with 19 bases left in between. CDR3 sequence: CASSLVLLRDRLSYNEQFF. CDR3 nucleotides: TGTGCCAGCAGCTTAGTTCTTTTACGCGACCGCCTCTCCTACAATGAGCAGTTCTTC.

This clonotype was seen repeatedly, ten times or more. The rearrangement joins TRBV2 to TRBJ1-6; D ambiguous. This CDR3 has 15 residues. Per the germline V gene, CDR1 is SNHLY and CDR2 is FYNNEI. V was trimmed by 10 bases and J by 5 bases, leaving 18 bases between them. The CDR3 region has the DNA TGTGCCACCCACGGCCGGCCAGATCATAATTCACCCCTCCACTTT. Its translation: CATHGRPDHNSPLHF.

The chain has TRBV4-2 and TRBJ1-4; 10 bases match TRBD1. The CDR3 runs 15 residues. In germline, CDR1 is LGHNA, CDR2 YNFKEQ. V dropped 6 bases and J dropped 3; count of bases not matched to a gene: 4. The CDR3 DNA is TGTGCCAGCAGACGACAGGGGGCGGCTAATGAAAAACTGTTTTTT. Its protein is CASRRQGAANEKLFF.

This clonotype came up many times. V gene TRBV4-2 combines with J gene TRBJ1-4, with a possible D match to TRBD1 (6 bases). CDR1 is LGHNA, CDR2 YNFKEQ, per germline. CDR3 size: 17 residues. V gave up 5 bases and J gave up 0 bases, with 16 bases separating them. CDR3 in DNA: TGTGCCAGCAGCAGCCGGGACAACTATGCAACTAATGAAAAACTGTTTTTT. It yields the protein CASSSRDNYATNEKLFF.

CDR3 sequence: CASSQVDRGNEQFF. The CDR3 DNA follows: TGTGCCAGCAGCCAAGTCGACAGGGGCAATGAGCAGTTCTTC. The chain has TRBV3-1 and TRBJ2-7; 8 nucleotides agree with TRBD1. The J call may not be correct, given that the DNA end is closer to TRBJ2-1. CDR1 is LGHDT and CDR2 is YNNKEL in the germline V gene (reference sequence). This CDR3 contains 14 residues.

This clonotype was observed a handful of times. The chain joins TRBV20-1 to TRBJ2-5, with 8 bases that match TRBD1. CDR1 and CDR2 from the germline V gene are DFQATT and SNEGSKA (reference sequence). This CDR3 region has 11 residues. The DNA for the CDR3 is TGCAGGCCGGGACAGGTGGAACTGCAGTACTTC. Its translation: CRPGQVELQYF.

This clonotype was counted between two and nine times. The chain is built from TRBV5-1 and TRBJ2-5; TRBD1 is a possible D gene (5 bases). The J call may be in error: the DNA end matches TRBJ2-1 better. The germline CDR1 and CDR2 sequences are SGHRS and YFSETQ. There are 15 residues in the CDR3. The CDR3 loop is CASSLAQDKANEQFF. In DNA form, the CDR3 reads TGCGCCAGCAGCTTGGCACAGGACAAGGCGAATGAGCAGTTCTTC.

This clonotype was recorded only once. This chain connects TRBV18 to TRBJ1-3; D uncertain. The CDR3 length is 15 residues. The V gene's germline CDR1 is KGHSH and CDR2 LQKENI. Trimming shortened V by 2 bases and J by 1 base, and 9 bases separated the two germline ends. The DNA for the CDR3 is TGTGCCAGCTCACCAATGATTGGATCTGGAAACACCATATATTTT. It yields the protein CASSPMIGSGNTIYF.

V is TRBV5-1 and J is TRBJ1-2; D unclear. Germline assignment: CDR1 SGHRS and CDR2 YFSETQ. This CDR3 is built from 13 residues. The V and J ends lost 5 bases and 3 bases respectively, with 11 bases between them. The CDR3 here is CASRTVNDYGYTF. In nucleotides, the CDR3 is TGCGCCAGCAGGACGGTTAACGACTATGGCTACACCTTC.

This clonotype appeared a few times. This chain joins TRBV6-2 or TRBV6-3 and TRBJ2-2; perhaps TRBD2 as D (5 bases). Germline V gives CDR1 MNHEY, CDR2 SVGEGT. The CDR3 runs 13 residues. V was clipped by 7 bases and J by 7 bases, with 13 bases between them. The CDR3 coding sequence is TGTGCCAGCAAAGTTACTGGAGGCGGGGAGCTGTTTTTT. Its protein is CASKVTGGGELFF.

The V call is TRBV10-3, the J call TRBJ2-2, with D possibly being TRBD2 (6 bases). Trimming left V 6 bases short and J 7 bases short, with 12 bases between. Germline lookup yields CDR1 ENHRY and CDR2 SYGVKD. The CDR3 has 13 amino acids. The CDR3 is CAIRTGLFGELFF. The CDR3 nucleotides read TGTGCCATCAGGACGGGACTTTTCGGGGAGCTGTTTTTT.

A few counts support this clonotype. The rearrangement uses TRBV9 and TRBJ2-1, with 7 bases lining up with TRBD2. Trimming took 1 base from V and 5 from J; bases not matched to a gene: 9. The CDR3 is 16 residues long. CDR1 is SGDLS, CDR2 YYNGEE, per germline. CDR3 DNA: TGTGCCAGCAGCGTAAGGCCCCTTCTAGCGGACAATGAGCAGTTCTTC. Its protein product is CASSVRPLLADNEQFF. The full variable domain, completed using reference TRBV9 and TRBJ2-1, is DSGVTQTPKHLITATGQRVTLRCSPRSGDLSVYWYQQSLDQGLQFLIQYYNGEERAKGNILERFSAQQFPDLHSELNLSSLELGDSALYFCASSVRPLLADNEQFFGPGTRLTVL.

There are a few counts of this clonotype. The gene calls are TRBV28 and TRBJ2-7, with 9 nucleotides matching TRBD1. Germline CDR1 MDHEN, CDR2 SYDVKM. V lost 5 bases, J lost 3 bases, and 11 bases stayed unmatched. The CDR3 has 16 residues. The CDR3 is CASSPVDRGHVYEQYF. The CDR3 DNA follows: TGTGCCAGCAGTCCAGTGGACAGGGGACACGTCTACGAGCAGTACTTC.

The chain combines TRBV3-1 with TRBJ1-3, with D maybe TRBD1 (5 bases). CDR3 length: 18 residues. Per the germline V gene, CDR1 is LGHDT and CDR2 is YNNKEL (reference sequence). With 1 base removed from V and 0 bases from J, the gap between germline ends came to 16 bases. In DNA form, the CDR3 reads TGTGCCAGCAGCCAAGTTGCCGGGGGAAGCGGCTCTGGAAACACCATATATTTT. Residues: CASSQVAGGSGSGNTIYF. Combining the CDR3 with reference TRBV3-1 and TRBJ1-3 gives the whole variable domain DTAVSQTPKYLVTQMGNDKSIKCEQNLGHDTMYWYKQDSKKFLKIMFSYNNKELIINETVPNRFSPKSPDKAHLNLHINSLELGDSAVYFCASSQVAGGSGSGNTIYFGEGSWLTVV.

This clonotype came up a few times. The gene calls are TRBV27 and TRBJ2-7; the match to TRBD2 covers 14 bases. V gave up 5 bases and J gave up 3 bases; unmatched junction bases: 3. CDR1 and CDR2 (germline): MNHEY, SMNVEV (reference sequence). The CDR3 runs 15 residues. Written as DNA, the CDR3 is TGTGCCAGCAGTCAGACTAGCGGGAGGGGCTACGAGCAGTACTTC. Amino acid sequence: CASSQTSGRGYEQYF.

J is TRBJ1-4 and V is TRBV4-3; D unresolved. Germline assignment: CDR1 LGHNA and CDR2 YSLEER. Trimming stripped 2 bases from V and 4 bases from J, with 14 bases between. This CDR3 has 16 amino acids. CDR3 nucleotide sequence: TGCGCCAGCAGCCAACAGCTTACTGCGGGTAATGAAAAACTGTTTTTT. It yields the protein CASSQQLTAGNEKLFF.

This rearrangement joins TRBV7-2 to TRBJ2-5; TRBD2 matches at 8 bases. This CDR3 comprises 13 residues. The junction had 4 bases not matched to a gene; V was cut back by 1 base and J by 9 bases. The germline V gene has CDR1 SGHTA and CDR2 FQGNSA. The CDR3 reads CASSLGEAGAQYF. CDR3 coding DNA: TGTGCCAGCAGCTTAGGTGAAGCGGGAGCCCAGTACTTC.

This clonotype was detected only a few times. J is TRBJ1-2 and V is TRBV6-5; the D gene is possibly TRBD1 (6 bases). This CDR3 comprises 14 residues. Per the germline V gene, CDR1 is MNHEY and CDR2 is SVGAGI. The V end lost 5 bases, the J end lost 0 bases, and 10 bases lay between the germline ends. This CDR3 is CASSRTEANYGYTF. CDR3 nucleotide sequence: TGTGCCAGCAGTCGGACAGAAGCTAACTATGGCTACACCTTC.

This clonotype occurred a few times. The V call is TRBV18, the J call TRBJ1-1; 8 bases agree with TRBD1. The CDR3 spans 14 residues. The V gene end was trimmed by 3 bases and the J gene end by 7 bases; junction bases not matched to a gene: 7. Germline CDR1 and CDR2: KGHSH and LQKENI. The CDR3 loop is CASSPDRGGREAFF. The CDR3 DNA reads as TGTGCCAGCTCACCTGACAGGGGCGGACGTGAAGCTTTCTTT. Drawing the rest from reference TRBV18 and TRBJ1-1, the complete variable domain is NAGVMQNPRHLVRRRGQEARLRCSPMKGHSHVYWYRQLPEEGLKFMVYLQKENIIDESGMPKERFSAEFPKEGPSILRIQQVVRGDSAAYFCASSPDRGGREAFFGQGTRLTVV.

In this sample, this clonotype turned up once. The chain recombines TRBV7-9 with TRBJ2-2, with 10 nucleotides matching TRBD2. This CDR3 is 17 amino acids long. V gave up 2 bases and J gave up 4 bases; unmatched junction bases: 7. The V gene's germline CDR1 is SEHNR and CDR2 FQNEAQ (reference sequence). CDR3 nucleotides: TGTGCCAGCAGCTTAATACGGACTAGCGGAAGCACCGGGGAGCTGTTTTTT. This sequence encodes CASSLIRTSGSTGELFF.

There are a few counts of this clonotype. V usage is TRBV7-9 and J usage is TRBJ2-1; 7 bases are a match to TRBD1. The germline V gene encodes CDR1 SEHNR and CDR2 FQNEAQ (reference sequence). Trimming took 0 bases from V and 5 from J; bases not matched to a gene: 1. The CDR3 consists of 14 residues. CDR3 in DNA: TGTGCCAGCAGCTTAGCGACAGGGAACAATGAGCAGTTCTTC. This codes for CASSLATGNNEQFF.

This clonotype came up a few times. This rearrangement joins TRBV4-2 to TRBJ2-1; D possibly corresponds to TRBD2 (5 bases). The CDR3 runs to 15 residues. CDR1 is LGHNA, CDR2 YNFKEQ, per germline. Trimming took off 4 bases at V and 4 bases at J, with 14 bases between the two ends. Written as DNA, the CDR3 is TGTGCCAGCAGCCCGGACTCTAAGGCGTACAATGAGCAGTTCTTC. It is translated as CASSPDSKAYNEQFF.

In its sample, this clonotype was seen a few times. The chain joins TRBV28 to TRBJ2-5, with unresolved D. Germline V gene sequence: CDR1 MDHEN, CDR2 SYDVKM. The CDR3 is 13 amino acids. Trimming cost V 11 bases and J 0 bases, with 13 bases left between them. This chain's CDR3 is CAAKQLNQETQYF. CDR3 bases: TGTGCCGCCAAACAGCTCAACCAAGAGACCCAGTACTTC.

The chain carries TRBV7-9 and TRBJ2-1, with TRBD1 as a possible D gene (6 bases). The better agreement between TRBJ2-5 and the DNA end casts doubt on the J call. Germline loops: CDR1 SEHNR, CDR2 FQNEAQ (reference sequence). This CDR3 region has 14 residues. CDR3 loop: CASSPQQGPETQYF. The CDR3 region has the DNA TGTGCCAGCAGCCCACAACAGGGCCCAGAGACCCAGTACTTC.